This T cell receptor (beta chain) appears in the sequencing data of a study of blood T cell repertoires in COVID-19. Study in general: The study drew acute and convalescent COVID-19 samples from the United States, Italy and Spain. Sources were T cells, B-cell-depleted T cells, or PBMCs; the material itself was cDNA or gDNA.

Authors' methods: The authors estimated nucleated cell counts from reference gene primer amplification. TCRdb's table, derived via immunoSEQ multiplex PCR, lists solely in-frame clones and lacks some. The DNA gave D and trimming, while V, J and clone size come from that table. Altogether under 400,000 clones are present, roughly 88% being singletons, with the ten largest covering 1.5% to 2%. In germline, CDR1 is SEHNR, CDR2 FQNEAQ (reference sequence). The trim removed 1 base at V and 14 bases at J, leaving 7 bases unmatched. The CDR3 is 12 amino acids. While infection was still active, Seattle patients were enrolled and then followed longitudinally.

This TCR came from a woman aged 30 to 39 with COVID-19, enrolled during active disease. V gene TRBV7-9 combines with J gene TRBJ1-2; 7 bases align to TRBD1. The specimen sequenced was peripheral blood. This CDR3 reads CASSLVSRGLTF. The CDR3 DNA sequence: TGTGCCAGCAGCTTAGTCAGCAGGGGGTTAACCTTC.